The 18 T cell receptor beta chains below all came from one sample that was sequenced in a study of CD8+CD57+ T cells in acquired aplastic anemia. Patients sequenced had flow cytometry evidence of CD8+CD57+ cell expansion. Both TCR beta VDJ combination and CDR3 sequence profiling were carried out. Genomic DNA was the template for this profiling. Using its own MiXCR run on the reads, TCRdb lists one record per CDR3 protein. The table has around 130,000 distinct CDR3 sequences, over 55% seen once. The sample consisted of sorted CD4+, CD8+, or CD8+CD57+ T cells (not recorded which) from PBMCs. The receptors were gathered from a human donor with aplastic anemia.

The chain has TRBV12-3 or TRBV12-4 and TRBJ1-2; 7 bases align to TRBD1. V shed 6 bases, J shed 4 bases, and the junction held 8 bases outside the gene matches. The CDR3 runs to 14 residues. The CDR3 region is CASRSGQSRYGYTF. The CDR3 DNA reads TGTGCCAGCAGATCGGGACAGTCGCGCTATGGCTACACCTTC.

Comments on this clonotype: Being one base from a much bigger clone, this may be a read error. The rearrangement links TRBV2 to TRBJ1-5; possible D gene TRBD1, 6 bases. Germline V gene sequence: CDR1 SNHLY, CDR2 FYNNEI. CDR3 length: 13 residues. This chain's CDR3 is CTSRGYSNQPQHF. CDR3 nucleotides: TGTACCAGCAGGGGTTATAGCAATCAGCCCCAGCATTTT.

The rearrangement joins TRBV20-1 to TRBJ2-7; 9 nucleotides line up with TRBD1. The CDR3 is made up of 12 amino acids. Germline V CDR1 and CDR2: DFQATT, SNEGSKA (reference sequence). V shed 6 bases, J shed 2 bases, and the junction held 2 bases outside the gene matches. This CDR3 reads CSAGQGPYEQYF. In nucleotides, the CDR3 is TGCAGTGCGGGACAGGGACCCTACGAGCAGTACTTC.

This clonotype came up once. The chain joins TRBV7-8 to TRBJ1-4, with 7 bases identical to TRBD1. Germline CDR1 SGHVS, CDR2 FQNEAQ. The J segment lost 8 bases and the V segment lost 3 bases, leaving 9 bases of the junction unmatched. The CDR3 contains 15 residues. CDR3 in amino acids: CASSLATGAWEKLFF. In DNA, the CDR3 is TGTGCCAGCAGCTTGGCCACAGGGGCATGGGAAAAACTGTTTTTT.

The chain recombines TRBV5-1 with TRBJ2-7, with 11 bases aligning to TRBD1. The CDR3 covers 15 residues. Trimming removed 4 bases from V and 3 bases from J; junction bases left unmatched: 6. Germline-derived CDR1 and CDR2 are SGHRS and YFSETQ. CDR3 in DNA: TGCGCCAGCAGCAAGGGACAGGGGGGTAGCTACGAGCAGTACTTC. It yields the protein CASSKGQGGSYEQYF.

This clonotype was observed at least ten times. The chain joins TRBV24-1 to TRBJ2-1; TRBD1 matches at 7 bases. V shed 10 bases and J 7 bases; nucleotides not matched to a gene: 15. The CDR3 sequence is 15 residues long. CDR1 is KGHDR, CDR2 SFDVKD, per germline. Written as DNA, the CDR3 is TGTGCCACTGCGGCGACAGGGTCGGGATTAAATGAGCAGTTCTTC. It translates to CATAATGSGLNEQFF.

The V call is TRBV29-1, the J call TRBJ2-7, with TRBD1 matching 11 bases. CDR1 is SQVTM, CDR2 ANQGSEA, per germline. After removal of 6 bases from V and 1 base from J, the junction contained 2 bases not matched to a gene. The CDR3 consists of 13 residues. CDR3 in amino acids: CSVGTGGSYEQYF. Written as DNA, the CDR3 is TGCAGCGTAGGGACAGGGGGGTCCTACGAGCAGTACTTC.

The chain has TRBV5-1 and TRBJ1-6; TRBD1 matches at 7 bases. CDR3 length: 14 residues. The germline CDR1 and CDR2 sequences are SGHRS and YFSETQ. With 1 base clipped from V and 7 bases from J, the junction kept 2 bases outside the gene matches. CDR3 bases: TGCGCCAGCAGCTTGACAGGGGAAAATTCACCCCTCCACTTT. This translates into CASSLTGENSPLHF.

The gene calls are TRBV5-6 and TRBJ2-7; TRBD1 agrees at 10 bases. This CDR3 comprises 15 residues. Trimming cost V 4 bases and J 0 bases; bases outside gene matches: 4. Germline CDR1 reads SGHDT; CDR2 reads YYEEEE. The CDR3, as DNA: TGTGCCAGCAGCCCGGGACAGGGGTCCTCCTACGAGCAGTACTTC. Translating gives CASSPGQGSSYEQYF. Filled out from reference TRBV5-6 and TRBJ2-7, the complete variable domain reads DAGVTQSPTHLIKTRGQQVTLRCSPKSGHDTVSWYQQALGQGPQFIFQYYEEEERQRGNFPDRFSGHQFPNYSSELNVNALLLGDSALYLCASSPGQGSSYEQYFGPGTRLTVT.

V and J are TRBV4-1 and TRBJ2-5; TRBD2 is a possible D gene (5 bases). The CDR3 length is 16 residues. Germline values: CDR1 MGHRA, CDR2 YSYEKL. The V end lost 0 bases, the J end lost 9 bases, and 20 bases lay between the germline ends. The CDR3 sequence is CASSQESKVAPSAQYF. The CDR3 nucleotides are TGCGCCAGCAGCCAAGAGTCTAAGGTAGCGCCTTCGGCCCAGTACTTC.

This clonotype was seen only a few times. The chain has TRBV19 and TRBJ2-7; 7 nucleotides match TRBD1. After removal of 5 bases from V and 5 bases from J, the junction contained 6 bases not matched to a gene. The germline gives CDR1 LNHDA, CDR2 SQIVND (reference sequence). The CDR3 is made up of 13 amino acids. The CDR3 protein is CASSRITGDEQYF. As DNA, the CDR3 is TGTGCCAGTAGTCGGATTACAGGGGACGAGCAGTACTTC.

The chain is built from TRBV7-6 and TRBJ2-7, with no clear D. V was shortened by 10 bases and J by 5 bases, with 15 bases between the two germline ends. The CDR3 contains 12 residues. Germline lookup yields CDR1 SGHVS and CDR2 FNYEAQ. For the CDR3, the DNA is TGTGCCACTGGGGTCAGCGTGCACGAGCAGTACTTC. Protein product: CATGVSVHEQYF. The entire variable domain, with the rest obtained from reference TRBV7-6 and TRBJ2-7, is as follows: GAGVSQSPRYKVTKRGQDVALRCDPISGHVSLYWYRQALGQGPEFLTYFNYEAQQDKSGLPNDRFSAERPEGSISTLTIQRTEQRDSAMYRCATGVSVHEQYFGPGTRLTVT.

In this sample, this clonotype turned up many times. The chain combines TRBV6-5 with TRBJ2-1; the match to TRBD2 covers 9 bases. Germline CDR1 MNHEY, CDR2 SVGAGI. Trimming removed 2 bases from V and 6 bases from J; junction bases left unmatched: 2. The CDR3 runs 14 residues. CDR3 protein: CASSYGTSFNEQFF. CDR3 nucleotides: TGTGCCAGCAGTTACGGGACTAGCTTCAATGAGCAGTTCTTC.

The chain has TRBV19 and TRBJ1-1, with D possibly matching TRBD1 (6 bases). The germline gives CDR1 LNHDA, CDR2 SQIVND (reference sequence). The V and J ends lost 5 bases and 4 bases respectively, with 17 bases between them. The CDR3 is 15 amino acids. CDR3 sequence: CASSGGGASITEAFF. DNA of the CDR3: TGTGCCAGTAGTGGTGGGGGGGCCTCGATCACTGAAGCTTTCTTT.

This clonotype was observed a handful of times. The CDR3 bases are TGTGCCACCAGTGTTGGGCAGGGGGCAGCAGATACGCAGTATTTT. Encoded protein: CATSVGQGAADTQYF. The rearrangement uses TRBV24-1 and TRBJ2-3, with TRBD1 matching over 8 bases. Germline V lookup: CDR1 KGHDR, CDR2 SFDVKD. J was trimmed by 4 bases and V by 5 bases; bases with no gene match: 7. The CDR3 is 15 amino acids.

This clonotype was observed at least ten times. The chain uses TRBV18 and TRBJ2-7; D is possibly TRBD1 (6 bases). The germline V and J ends were trimmed by 1 base and 2 bases, with 21 bases remaining between them. This CDR3 has 18 amino acids. Germline V gives CDR1 KGHSH, CDR2 LQKENI. CDR3: CASSPRTADHPFTYEQYF. Written as DNA, the CDR3 is TGTGCCAGCTCACCACGGACAGCAGATCACCCTTTTACCTACGAGCAGTACTTC.

At least ten counts were recorded for this clonotype. V usage is TRBV9 and J usage is TRBJ2-7; 7 positions agree with TRBD1. V lost 4 bases, J lost 1 base, and 5 bases stayed unmatched. The germline V gene has CDR1 SGDLS and CDR2 YYNGEE. This CDR3 is 14 amino acids long. CDR3 sequence: CASSPVDRSYEQYF. As DNA, the CDR3 is TGTGCCAGCAGCCCGGTGGACAGGTCCTACGAGCAGTACTTC.

The chain combines TRBV25-1 with TRBJ1-5, with D perhaps matching TRBD1 (6 bases). V was cut by 8 bases and J by 4 bases, with 18 bases left in between. Per the germline V gene, CDR1 is MGHDK and CDR2 is SYGVNS. There are 15 residues in the CDR3. The chain's CDR3 is CASGPTGRGNQPQHF. CDR3 bases: TGTGCCAGCGGCCCCACGGGCAGGGGTAATCAGCCCCAGCATTTT.